This T cell receptor beta chain was profiled in a study of TIL therapy for anti-PD-1-resistant metastatic lung cancer. Study context: Tumors had a median PD-L1 proportion score of approximately 6.4%. Median tumor mutation burden was around 1.6 mutations per megabase. Study-level results: The cohort had more treatment-naive, never-smoker and oncogene-addicted patients than typical.

The CDR3 consists of 15 residues. CDR1 and CDR2 (germline): GTSNPN, SVGIG (reference sequence). Trimming at V came to 0 bases and at J to 5 bases, leaving 9 bases not matched to a gene. Noted time point: pre-treatment sample, taken before nivolumab and TIL therapy. The libraries were made with immunoSEQ v3. Each library reached 1.5 million to 2.5 million read pairs, or about 4.5-6.5 million at deep level. Some clones are missing from TCRdb's copy, which holds only in-frame ones; the method was immunoSEQ multiplex PCR. In the table there are about 60,000 clones, 69% of which are singletons. Details on this clone: As yet, its antigen is unknown.

The source of this sequence is a person aged 25-79 years with non-small cell lung cancer. The chain combines TRBV30 with TRBJ2-5; 7 bases are a match to TRBD1. Source: blood, taken at baseline. The CDR3 bases are TGTGCCTGGAGTGTAGGACAGGCTGCGAGGGAGACCCAGTACTTC. Translating gives CAWSVGQAARETQYF.